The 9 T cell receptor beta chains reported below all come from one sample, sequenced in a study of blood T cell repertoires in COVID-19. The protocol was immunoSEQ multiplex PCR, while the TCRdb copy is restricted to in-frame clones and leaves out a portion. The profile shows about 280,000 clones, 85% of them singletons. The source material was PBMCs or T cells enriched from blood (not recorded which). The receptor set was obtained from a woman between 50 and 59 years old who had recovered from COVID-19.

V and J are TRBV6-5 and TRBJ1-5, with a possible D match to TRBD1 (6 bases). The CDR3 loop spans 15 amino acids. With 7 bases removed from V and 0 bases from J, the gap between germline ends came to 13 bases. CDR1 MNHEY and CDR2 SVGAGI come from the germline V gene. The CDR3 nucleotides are TGTGCCAGCATCGCCAGGACAGTTAGCAATCAGCCCCAGCATTTT. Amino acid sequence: CASIARTVSNQPQHF.

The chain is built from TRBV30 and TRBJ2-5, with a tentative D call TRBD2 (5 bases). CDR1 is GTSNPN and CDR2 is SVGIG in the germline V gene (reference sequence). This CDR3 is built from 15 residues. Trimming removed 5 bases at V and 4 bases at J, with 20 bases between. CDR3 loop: CAWLGLEAPRETQYF. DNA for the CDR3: TGTGCCTGGCTGGGGTTGGAGGCCCCACGAGAGACCCAGTACTTC.

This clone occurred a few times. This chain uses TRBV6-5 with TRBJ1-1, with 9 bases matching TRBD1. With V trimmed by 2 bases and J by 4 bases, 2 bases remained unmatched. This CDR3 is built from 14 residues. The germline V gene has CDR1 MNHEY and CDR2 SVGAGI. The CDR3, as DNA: TGTGCCAGCAGTTACGGGACAGGGATCACTGAAGCTTTCTTT. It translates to CASSYGTGITEAFF.

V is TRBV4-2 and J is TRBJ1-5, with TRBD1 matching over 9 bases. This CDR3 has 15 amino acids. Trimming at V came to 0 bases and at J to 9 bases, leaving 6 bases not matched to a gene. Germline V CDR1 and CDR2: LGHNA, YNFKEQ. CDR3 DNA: TGTGCCAGCAGCCAAGATGGGGACAGGGCTACGCCCCAGCATTTT. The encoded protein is CASSQDGDRATPQHF.

CDR3 DNA: TGTGCCAGTAGCCCTACCTCTGGGAGCGCCAATGAGCAGTTCTTC. Translating it yields CASSPTSGSANEQFF. V gene TRBV19 combines with J gene TRBJ2-1, with a possible D match to TRBD2 (5 bases). Germline CDR1 and CDR2: LNHDA and SQIVND (reference sequence). This CDR3 region has 15 residues. V lost 6 bases and J lost 6, with 18 bases in between.

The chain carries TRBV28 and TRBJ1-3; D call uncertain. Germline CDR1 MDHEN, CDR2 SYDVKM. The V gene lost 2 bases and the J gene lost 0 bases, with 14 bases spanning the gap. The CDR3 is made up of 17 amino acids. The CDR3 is CASSLPLGGVSGNTIYF. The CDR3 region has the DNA TGTGCCAGCAGTTTACCTCTAGGCGGTGTCTCTGGAAACACCATATATTTT. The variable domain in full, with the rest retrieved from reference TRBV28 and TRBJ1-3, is DVKVTQSSRYLVKRTGEKVFLECVQDMDHENMFWYRQDPGLGLRLIYFSYDVKMKEKGDIPEGYSVSREKKERFSLILESASTNQTSMYLCASSLPLGGVSGNTIYFGEGSWLTVV.

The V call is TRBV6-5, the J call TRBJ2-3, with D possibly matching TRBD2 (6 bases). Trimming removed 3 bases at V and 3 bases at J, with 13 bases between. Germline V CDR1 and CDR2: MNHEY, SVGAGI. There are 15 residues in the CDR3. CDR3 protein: CASSYEGGHTDTQYF. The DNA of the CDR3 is TGTGCCAGCAGTTATGAGGGAGGCCATACAGATACGCAGTATTTT.

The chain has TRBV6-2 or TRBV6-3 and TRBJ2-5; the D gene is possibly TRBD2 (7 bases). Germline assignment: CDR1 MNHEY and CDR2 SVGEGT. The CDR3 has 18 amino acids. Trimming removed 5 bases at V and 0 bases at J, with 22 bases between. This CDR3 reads CASSMAWWGGRNQETQYF. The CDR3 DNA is TGTGCCAGCAGTATGGCTTGGTGGGGGGGCCGGAACCAAGAGACCCAGTACTTC.

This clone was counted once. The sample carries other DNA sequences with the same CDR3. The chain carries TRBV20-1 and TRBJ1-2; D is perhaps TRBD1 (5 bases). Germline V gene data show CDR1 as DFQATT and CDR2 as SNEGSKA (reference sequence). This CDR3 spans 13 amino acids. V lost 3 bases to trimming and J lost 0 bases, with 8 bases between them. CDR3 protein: CSASRGTNYGYTF. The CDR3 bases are TGCAGTGCTAGTCGGGGGACTAACTATGGCTACACCTTC.